The following is a T cell receptor (beta chain) sequence with its context. Its antigen is currently unknown. This entry belongs to a study of cytomegalovirus exposure and HLA in healthy donors. The study, taken as a whole, reports: In vitro experiments confirmed that three CMV-associated chains were specific for CMV antigens.

Primers: 60 Vbeta forward and 13 Jbeta reverse. Sequenced by immunoSEQ multiplex PCR; TCRdb stores in-frame clones only, minus some. The sample carries fewer than 20,000 clones, approximately 80% recorded once. CDR1 and CDR2 (germline): LNHDA, SQIVND (reference sequence). V gave up 6 bases and J gave up 3 bases; unmatched junction bases: 8. The CDR3 runs to 16 residues. The chain uses TRBV19 and TRBJ2-5; 12 positions match TRBD2. This TCR was sampled from a human donor in good health. The sequenced sample consisted of PBMCs. CDR3 sequence reads: CASSNLAGGQKETQYF. CDR3 bases: TGTGCCAGTAGCAATCTAGCGGGGGGGCAGAAAGAGACCCAGTACTTC.